This TCR beta chain was sequenced for a study of blood T cell repertoires in COVID-19. Study context: Spain, Italy and the United States supplied samples that represented acute and convalescent COVID-19. In each case, the material was cDNA or gDNA derived from T cells, B-cell-depleted T cells, or PBMCs.

Authors' processing steps: By means of reference gene primer amplification, nucleated cell counts were estimated. Only in-frame clones appear in the TCRdb table, and some are missing; sequencing was by immunoSEQ multiplex PCR. V and J calls and clone size come straight from that table; D and trimming were deduced from the DNA. In the table there are roughly 230,000 clones, approximately 81% of which are singletons. V was clipped by 0 bases and J by 4 bases; unmatched bases: 5. This CDR3 comprises 17 residues. Germline CDR1 and CDR2: LGHNA and YSLEER. Sequencing was performed on peripheral blood. The genes are TRBV4-3 and TRBJ2-3, with TRBD2 matching over 12 bases. This TCR was recovered from an elderly woman with acute or convalescent COVID-19. CDR3 sequence: CASSQEPSGGGPDTQYF. The CDR3 DNA follows: TGCGCCAGCAGCCAAGAGCCTAGCGGGGGGGGTCCAGATACGCAGTATTTT.